Shown below are 28 T cell receptor beta chains from a single sample sequenced in a study of blood T cell repertoires in COVID-19. Here immunoSEQ multiplex PCR was the method, and the copy in TCRdb shows in-frame clones only, minus some. The sample shows around 230,000 clones, around four fifths of them seen only once. Sequencing was performed on peripheral blood. The receptors shown here come from a woman between 50 and 59 years old with acute or convalescent COVID-19.

The CDR3 spells CASSLTRGTGELFF. The CDR3 bases are TGTGCCAGCAGCTTGACTAGAGGCACCGGGGAGCTGTTTTTT. The rearrangement uses TRBV7-9 and TRBJ2-2; a possible D gene is TRBD2 (6 bases). In germline, CDR1 is SEHNR, CDR2 FQNEAQ (reference sequence). The ends were cut back, 3 bases at V and 4 bases at J, with 9 bases in the middle. The CDR3 runs to 14 residues.

The chain recombines TRBV21-1 with TRBJ2-7; the table calls TRBD2, which could not be checked here. TRBV21-1 is a documented pseudogene. This CDR3 spans 15 amino acids. DNA of the CDR3: TGTGCCAGCAGCAAGCTAGCGGGAGGGCCCTACGAGCAGTACTTC. Its translation is CASSKLAGGPYEQYF.

J is TRBJ2-7 and V is TRBV9; the match to TRBD2 covers 8 bases. This CDR3 is 15 amino acids long. Germline-derived CDR1 and CDR2 are SGDLS and YYNGEE. Germline trimming cut 4 bases from V and 6 bases from J; bases unmatched to any gene: 12. CDR3 bases: TGTGCCAGCAGCCCCGGGGGGAGCGGGAGCTCCGAGCAGTACTTC. Amino acid sequence: CASSPGGSGSSEQYF. The whole variable domain, remainder taken from reference TRBV9 and TRBJ2-7, is DSGVTQTPKHLITATGQRVTLRCSPRSGDLSVYWYQQSLDQGLQFLIQYYNGEERAKGNILERFSAQQFPDLHSELNLSSLELGDSALYFCASSPGGSGSSEQYFGPGTRLTVT.

This sequence joins TRBV7-6 and TRBJ2-1, with TRBD2 identical over 16 bases. J gave up 12 bases and V 5 bases, and 22 bases lay outside the gene matches. Germline CDR1 reads SGHVS; CDR2 reads FNYEAQ. The CDR3 spans 20 residues. The CDR3: CASSPPPRGPEGLAGGRQFF. DNA of the CDR3: TGTGCCAGCAGCCCCCCCCCGAGAGGGCCCGAGGGACTAGCGGGAGGGCGGCAGTTCTTC.

V usage is TRBV6-5 and J usage is TRBJ1-1; D might be TRBD1 (5 bases). The length of the CDR3 is 13 residues. The germline V and J ends were trimmed by 8 bases and 4 bases, with 14 bases remaining between them. Germline V gene lookup returns CDR1 MNHEY and CDR2 SVGAGI. The CDR3 DNA reads TGTGCCAGCGCGGGGGTCGGAGCCACTGAAGCTTTCTTT. Translated: CASAGVGATEAFF.

The chain links TRBV2 to TRBJ1-5; possible D gene TRBD1, 6 bases. The length of the CDR3 is 13 residues. Germline V CDR1 and CDR2: SNHLY, FYNNEI. V was shortened by 9 bases and J by 1 base, with 10 bases between the two germline ends. The CDR3 nucleotides read TGTGCCAGTACAGGGTCGAGCAATCAGCCCCAGCATTTT. Amino acid sequence: CASTGSSNQPQHF.

The chain employs TRBV11-2 and TRBJ1-6; 9 bases are shared with TRBD1. With V trimmed by 5 bases and J by 10 bases, 12 bases remained unmatched. This CDR3 contains 16 residues. Germline CDR1 SGHAT, CDR2 FQNNGV. The CDR3 DNA reads TGTGCCAGCAGCGAGCGGACAGGGGAAGATTACTCACCCCTCCACTTT. This translates into CASSERTGEDYSPLHF.

The V call is TRBV6-5, the J call TRBJ2-1, with D perhaps TRBD2 (5 bases). Trimming removed 11 bases from V and 5 bases from J, with 13 bases in between. The CDR3 spans 12 residues. Germline-derived CDR1 and CDR2 are MNHEY and SVGAGI. CDR3 DNA sequence: TGTGCCTGCGGACTGGGAGACAATGAGCAGTTCTTC. It translates to CACGLGDNEQFF.

J is TRBJ2-1 and V is TRBV29-1; tentative D call: TRBD2 (6 bases). There are 13 residues in the CDR3. Germline-derived CDR1 and CDR2 are SQVTM and ANQGSEA. Between the trimmed V and J ends, which lost 4 bases and 4 bases, there was a span of 11 bases. CDR3 in DNA: TGCAGCGTTGTGGCTAGCGTATACAATGAGCAGTTCTTC. Amino acid sequence: CSVVASVYNEQFF.

The V and J genes are TRBV28 and TRBJ1-1; D is unclear. CDR3 length: 15 amino acids. V lost 5 bases, J lost 1 base, and 14 bases lay in between. CDR1 and CDR2 from the germline V gene are MDHEN and SYDVKM. The CDR3 DNA reads as TGTGCCAGCAGTCCCATCTCCGCCGGGAACACTGAAGCTTTCTTT. Translating it yields CASSPISAGNTEAFF.

The chain joins TRBV6-1 to TRBJ1-2, with 10 bases fitting TRBD1. CDR3 size: 15 residues. Per the germline V gene, CDR1 is MNHNS and CDR2 is SASEGT. Germline trimming cut 3 bases from V and 8 bases from J; bases unmatched to any gene: 9. The chain's CDR3 is CASSESRQGAGGYTF. The CDR3 region has the DNA TGTGCCAGCAGTGAGTCACGACAGGGGGCCGGAGGCTACACCTTC.

Comment on this clone: Other DNA sequences in the sample encode the same CDR3. This chain uses TRBV6-6 with TRBJ1-2; 7 bases are shared with TRBD1. The germline V gene has CDR1 MNHNY and CDR2 SVGAGI (reference sequence). The ends lost 5 bases at V and 8 bases at J; junction bases unmatched: 5. The CDR3 length is 12 residues. The CDR3 spells CASSQGQRGYTF. In nucleotides, the CDR3 is TGTGCCAGCAGTCAGGGACAGCGAGGCTACACCTTC.

Points on this clone: Other DNA sequences from this sample encode an identical CDR3 as well. This CDR3 reads CASSPLGLAGGRETQYF. In DNA form, the CDR3 reads TGTGCCAGCAGCCCCCTCGGACTAGCGGGAGGAAGAGAGACCCAGTACTTC. The V call is TRBV7-3, the J call TRBJ2-5; TRBD2 agrees at 14 bases. CDR3 length: 17 amino acids. V shed 5 bases and J 4 bases; nucleotides not matched to a gene: 9. CDR1 and CDR2 from the germline V gene are SGHTA and FQGTGA.

This rearrangement joins TRBV5-1 to TRBJ2-7, with TRBD2 as a possible D gene (6 bases). Germline V lookup: CDR1 SGHRS, CDR2 YFSETQ. V was clipped by 8 bases and J by 7 bases, with 13 bases between them. The CDR3 is made up of 11 amino acids. The CDR3 nucleotides are TGCGCCAGAGGGACTTTTGGGGAGCAGTACTTC. Translated: CARGTFGEQYF. The complete variable domain, with remaining parts taken from reference TRBV5-1 and TRBJ2-7, reads KAGVTQTPRYLIKTRGQQVTLSCSPISGHRSVSWYQQTPGQGLQFLFEYFSETQRNKGNFPGRFSGRQFSNSRSEMNVSTLELGDSALYLCARGTFGEQYFGPGTRLTVT.

The chain links TRBV7-9 to TRBJ2-7; 9 bases are shared with TRBD1. The germline CDR1 and CDR2 sequences are SEHNR and FQNEAQ (reference sequence). The CDR3 spans 17 residues. V gave up 0 bases and J gave up 0 bases; unmatched junction bases: 6. The CDR3 here is CASSLARGDRDSYEQYF. The CDR3 DNA reads TGTGCCAGCAGCTTAGCTCGAGGGGACAGGGACTCCTACGAGCAGTACTTC.

The genes are TRBV3-1 (or the pseudogene TRBV3-2) and TRBJ1-1; no clear D gene. Germline CDR1 LGHDT, CDR2 YNNKEL (reference sequence). The CDR3 length is 14 residues. Trimming removed 2 bases from V and 7 bases from J, with 14 bases in between. The CDR3 spells CASSQNGGRLEAFF. The CDR3 DNA reads TGTGCCAGCAGCCAAAACGGTGGGAGGCTTGAAGCTTTCTTT.

The chain links TRBV11-1 to TRBJ2-5; 10 bases map to TRBD2. The CDR3 totals 16 residues. From germline, CDR1 is SGHAT and CDR2 FQDESV (reference sequence). Unmatched junction bases numbered 5, after V lost 1 base and J lost 3 bases. The CDR3: CASSLVRSGREETQYF. The CDR3, as DNA: TGTGCCAGCAGCTTAGTAAGGAGCGGGAGGGAAGAGACCCAGTACTTC.

This rearrangement joins TRBV29-1 to TRBJ1-1, with 9 bases fitting TRBD1. Trimming at V came to 5 bases and at J to 5 bases, leaving 15 bases not matched to a gene. The CDR3 loop spans 16 amino acids. Germline V gives CDR1 SQVTM, CDR2 ANQGSEA. As DNA, the CDR3 is TGCAGCGTTTCCAAAGGGACCGGACAGGGGCGAACTGAAGCTTTCTTT. Translation gives CSVSKGTGQGRTEAFF.

This chain uses TRBV20-1 with TRBJ2-3; 9 nucleotides agree with TRBD2. The V and J ends lost 3 bases and 5 bases, in that order; junction bases with no gene match: 9. Germline CDR1 and CDR2: DFQATT and SNEGSKA (reference sequence). The CDR3 extends over 15 amino acids. The CDR3 here is CSASISGRLEDTQYF. The CDR3 region has the DNA TGCAGTGCTAGTATCAGCGGGAGGTTGGAAGATACGCAGTATTTT.

This clone was seen once. CDR3 protein: CASTTLGSGAKNIQYF. CDR3 nucleotides: TGTGCCAGCACTACACTCGGGAGTGGTGCCAAAAACATTCAGTACTTC. The rearrangement links TRBV28 to TRBJ2-4, with a possible D match to TRBD2 (6 bases). Germline V gives CDR1 MDHEN, CDR2 SYDVKM. Trimming removed 7 bases from V and 1 base from J, with 17 bases in between. This CDR3 has 16 residues.

This clone was seen a few times. The chain employs TRBV9 and TRBJ2-7; 9 nucleotides agree with TRBD2. Germline loops: CDR1 SGDLS, CDR2 YYNGEE. The CDR3 spans 14 residues. Losses at the gene ends were 0 bases for V and 4 bases for J; bases not matched to a gene: 2. CDR3 residues: CASSVGGGEYEQYF. The CDR3 DNA reads as TGTGCCAGCAGCGTAGGCGGGGGGGAGTACGAGCAGTACTTC.

The chain joins TRBV18 to TRBJ2-3, with a weak D call TRBD1 (5 bases). This CDR3 is 14 amino acids long. Trimming removed 3 bases at V and 3 bases at J, with 10 bases between. Germline CDR1 KGHSH, CDR2 LQKENI. CDR3 in amino acids: CASSPDQGTDTQYF. The CDR3 DNA reads as TGTGCCAGCTCACCTGACCAGGGAACAGATACGCAGTATTTT. The entire variable domain, with the rest obtained from reference TRBV18 and TRBJ2-3, is as follows: NAGVMQNPRHLVRRRGQEARLRCSPMKGHSHVYWYRQLPEEGLKFMVYLQKENIIDESGMPKERFSAEFPKEGPSILRIQQVVRGDSAAYFCASSPDQGTDTQYFGPGTRLTVL.

J is TRBJ1-2 and V is TRBV3-1 (or the pseudogene TRBV3-2), with D perhaps TRBD1 (5 bases). Germline V gives CDR1 LGHDT, CDR2 YNNKEL (reference sequence). This CDR3 contains 15 residues. The V gene lost 5 bases and the J gene lost 4 bases, with 17 bases spanning the gap. In DNA, the CDR3 is TGTGCCAGCAGCGAAGCCTTACAGGAATTCTATGGCTACACCTTC. Its protein is CASSEALQEFYGYTF.

The rearrangement joins TRBV6-4 to TRBJ2-3; D is ambiguous. V dropped 4 bases and J dropped 0 bases, with 8 bases sitting between them. This CDR3 contains 14 residues. Germline assignment: CDR1 MRHNA and CDR2 SNTAGT. The CDR3 DNA follows: TGTGCCAGCAGTGCTCTCTCTAGCACAGATACGCAGTATTTT. Its protein product is CASSALSSTDTQYF.

The chain links TRBV20-1 to TRBJ2-7; 7 bases are a match to TRBD1. CDR3 length: 11 amino acids. Germline V gene lookup returns CDR1 DFQATT and CDR2 SNEGSKA (reference sequence). Losses at the gene ends were 6 bases for V and 6 bases for J; bases not matched to a gene: 5. In DNA, the CDR3 is TGCAGTGCCTATAGGACAGGCGAGCAGTACTTC. Its protein product is CSAYRTGEQYF.

This chain uses TRBV24-1 with TRBJ2-3; 14 bases fit TRBD2. This CDR3 has 18 amino acids. The V and J ends lost 1 base and 2 bases, in that order; junction bases with no gene match: 4. Looked up from germline, CDR1 is KGHDR and CDR2 is SFDVKD. For the CDR3, the DNA is TGTGCCACCAGTGATTTAGGACTAGCGGGAGGCTTCACAGATACGCAGTATTTT. This codes for CATSDLGLAGGFTDTQYF.

The chain employs TRBV11-1 and TRBJ1-1; D is possibly TRBD1 (5 bases). Germline V gene data show CDR1 as SGHAT and CDR2 as FQDESV (reference sequence). This CDR3 comprises 13 residues. V dropped 5 bases and J dropped 9 bases, with 16 bases sitting between them. CDR3 nucleotides: TGTGCCAGCAGCCCAAAGGGGCGGATACAAGCTTTCTTT. As protein: CASSPKGRIQAFF.

This clone appeared once. This rearrangement joins TRBV5-1 to TRBJ1-1; D remains unclear. Germline-derived CDR1 and CDR2 are SGHRS and YFSETQ. Deletions cut 0 bases from V and 4 bases from J, with 10 bases between. CDR3 size: 14 residues. The CDR3 spells CASSLVEGGTEAFF. Here the CDR3 DNA reads TGCGCCAGCAGCTTGGTGGAGGGTGGCACTGAAGCTTTCTTT.